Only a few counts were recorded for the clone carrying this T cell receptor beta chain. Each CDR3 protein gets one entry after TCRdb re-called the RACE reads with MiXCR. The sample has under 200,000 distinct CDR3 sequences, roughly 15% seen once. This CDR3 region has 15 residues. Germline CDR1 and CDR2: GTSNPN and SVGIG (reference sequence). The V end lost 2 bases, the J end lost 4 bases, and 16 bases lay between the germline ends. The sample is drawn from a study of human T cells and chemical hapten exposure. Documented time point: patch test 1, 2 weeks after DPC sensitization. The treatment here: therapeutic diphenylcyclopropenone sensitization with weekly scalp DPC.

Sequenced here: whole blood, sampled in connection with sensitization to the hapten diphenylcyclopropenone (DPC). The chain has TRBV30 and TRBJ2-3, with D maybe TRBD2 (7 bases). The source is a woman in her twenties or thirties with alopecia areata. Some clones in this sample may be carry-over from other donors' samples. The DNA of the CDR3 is TGTGCCTGGAGTATACAGGGAGGGGTGGCAGATACGCAGTATTTT. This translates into CAWSIQGGVADTQYF.